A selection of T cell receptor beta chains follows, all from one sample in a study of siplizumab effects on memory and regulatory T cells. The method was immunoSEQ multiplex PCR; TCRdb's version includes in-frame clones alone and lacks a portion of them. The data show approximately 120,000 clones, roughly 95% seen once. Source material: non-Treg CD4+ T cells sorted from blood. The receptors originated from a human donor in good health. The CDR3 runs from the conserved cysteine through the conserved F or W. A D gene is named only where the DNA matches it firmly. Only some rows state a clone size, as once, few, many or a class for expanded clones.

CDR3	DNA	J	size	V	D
CASSLQGYEQYF	TGTGCCAGCAGTTTACAGGGCTACGAGCAGTACTTC	TRBJ2-7	.	TRBV5-6	.
CASSYSSGGTYEQYF	TGTGCCAGCAGTTACTCTTCAGGGGGCACCTACGAGCAGTACTTC	TRBJ2-7	.	TRBV6-5	TRBD1
CASSTRGRRDTEAFF	TGTGCCAGCAGCACCAGGGGGCGACGGGACACTGAAGCTTTCTTT	TRBJ1-1	once	TRBV28	TRBD1
CASSQLGQAINEKLFF	TGTGCCAGCAGCCAACTTGGACAGGCAATTAATGAAAAACTGTTTTTT	TRBJ1-4	.	TRBV4-2	TRBD1
CASSRPPGGGQETQYF	TGTGCCAGCAGCCGGCCACCGGGGGGAGGACAAGAGACCCAGTACTTC	TRBJ2-5	.	TRBV27	TRBD2
CATRPVPSGANVLTF	TGTGCCACCCGCCCAGTTCCCTCTGGGGCCAACGTCCTGACTTTC	TRBJ2-6	.	TRBV19	.
CASSGQGAQNTGELFF	TGTGCCAGCAGCGGACAGGGGGCTCAGAACACCGGGGAGCTGTTTTTT	TRBJ2-2	.	TRBV11-3	TRBD1
CASSPWDEQFF	TGTGCCAGCAGTCCGTGGGATGAGCAGTTCTTC	TRBJ2-1	.	TRBV2	.
CASSIVGGTGELFF	TGTGCCAGTAGTATAGTGGGGGGCACCGGGGAGCTGTTTTTT	TRBJ2-2	.	TRBV19	.
CASSDTGYSYEQYF	TGTGCCAGCAGTGACACGGGGTACTCCTACGAGCAGTACTTC	TRBJ2-7	.	TRBV6-5	.
CASSLGAWHNEQFF	TGTGCCAGCAGTCTTGGAGCTTGGCACAATGAGCAGTTCTTC	TRBJ2-1	.	TRBV6-5	.
CASSVSCWNF	TGTGCCAGCAGCGTGTCGTGTTGGAACTTC	TRBJ2-7	.	TRBV9	.
CASSIGLARGTDTQYF	TGTGCCAGTAGTATCGGACTAGCGAGGGGCACAGATACGCAGTATTTT	TRBJ2-3	once	TRBV19	TRBD2
CASRGLGANVLTF	TGTGCCAGCAGGGGGCTGGGGGCCAACGTCCTGACTTTC	TRBJ2-6	.	TRBV6-4	.